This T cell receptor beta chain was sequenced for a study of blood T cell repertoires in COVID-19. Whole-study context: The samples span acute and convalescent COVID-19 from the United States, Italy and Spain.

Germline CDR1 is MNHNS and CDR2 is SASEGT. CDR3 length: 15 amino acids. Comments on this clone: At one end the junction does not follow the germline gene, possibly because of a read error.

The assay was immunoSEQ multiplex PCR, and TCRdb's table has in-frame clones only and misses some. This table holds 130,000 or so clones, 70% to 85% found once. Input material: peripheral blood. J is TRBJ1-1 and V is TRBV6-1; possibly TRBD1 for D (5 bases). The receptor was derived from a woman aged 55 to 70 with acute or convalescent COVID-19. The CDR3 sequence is CASSKAQEMNTEAFF. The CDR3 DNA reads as TGTGCCAGCAGTAAAGCACAGGAGATGAACACTGAAGCTTTCTTT.